Shown below are 20 T cell receptor beta chains from a single sample sequenced in a study of CD8 T cells in Susac syndrome (dated by TCRdb to about 2019). To prepare the library, the immunoSEQ multiplex PCR assay was applied. RNA was extracted using the RNeasy kit, and about 0.5 to 1 ug of the RNA was reverse transcribed with random hexamers. Clones were called with MiXCR by TCRdb after fastp trimmed the public reads at Q25, and only in-frame beta chains were retained. Merged by CDR3 protein, the rows form single entries marked with the most common genes and DNA. A total of 110,000 or so distinct CDR3 sequences appear in this sample, about 92% of them only once. Around 0.085% of the sample is held by the ten biggest clonotypes. The sample was CD4+ T cells from PBMCs. These receptors were obtained from a human donor with multiple sclerosis.

The chain recombines TRBV5-6 with TRBJ1-3; no clear D gene. CDR1 and CDR2 (germline): SGHDT, YYEEEE. The CDR3 contains 14 residues. The germline V and J ends were trimmed by 0 bases and 0 bases, with 4 bases remaining between them. CDR3 sequence: CASSLEHSGNTIYF. The CDR3 bases are TGTGCCAGCAGCTTGGAACACTCTGGAAACACCATATATTTT.

The V call is TRBV7-8, the J call TRBJ1-1; TRBD1 matches 7 bases. V lost 1 base to trimming and J lost 0 bases; unmatched junction nucleotides: 5. Germline V gives CDR1 SGHVS, CDR2 FQNEAQ. The CDR3 sequence is 16 residues long. This chain's CDR3 is CASSLVGGLMNTEAFF. CDR3 coding DNA: TGTGCCAGCAGCTTAGTAGGGGGCCTCATGAACACTGAAGCTTTCTTT.

The gene calls are TRBV12-3 or TRBV12-4 and TRBJ2-5; 8 bases line up with TRBD2. Trimming cost V 5 bases and J 2 bases; bases outside gene matches: 7. The CDR3 spans 15 residues. The CDR3 is CASSPAGGWQETQYF. The CDR3 DNA reads TGTGCCAGCAGTCCTGCGGGGGGCTGGCAAGAGACCCAGTACTTC.

This chain links TRBV9 with TRBJ2-5, with D perhaps matching TRBD1 or TRBD2 (6 bases each). V gave up 4 bases and J gave up 9 bases, with 25 bases separating them. CDR1 SGDLS and CDR2 YYNGEE come from the germline V gene. The CDR3 totals 16 residues. CDR3 loop: CASSSGDRDTQRAQYF. CDR3 DNA: TGTGCCAGCAGCTCCGGAGACCGGGACACCCAGCGGGCCCAGTACTTC.

The V call is TRBV7-2, the J call TRBJ2-7; maybe TRBD2 (6 bases). CDR3 length: 15 residues. V dropped 1 base and J dropped 1 base, with 11 bases sitting between them. CDR1 and CDR2 (germline): SGHTA, FQGNSA. The CDR3 DNA reads TGTGCCAGCAGCTTAGACGGGGGAAGGTCCTACGAGCAGTACTTC. Translating gives CASSLDGGRSYEQYF.

The V gene is TRBV20-1, the J gene TRBJ2-1, with D uncertain. CDR3 size: 13 residues. Germline V gene sequence: CDR1 DFQATT, CDR2 SNEGSKA (reference sequence). The ends were cut back, 6 bases at V and 6 bases at J, with 15 bases in the middle. In DNA form, the CDR3 reads TGCAGTGCCTTGACTCCTCAGCGCAATGAGCAGTTCTTC. Its protein product is CSALTPQRNEQFF.

This clonotype was detected once. The chain couples TRBV2 to TRBJ1-1; D uncertain. The V gene lost 4 bases and the J gene lost 9 bases, with 12 bases spanning the gap. CDR1 is SNHLY and CDR2 is FYNNEI in the germline V gene. The CDR3 contains 12 residues. The CDR3 spells CASSATHGQAFF. DNA of the CDR3: TGTGCCAGCAGTGCGACCCACGGCCAAGCTTTCTTT.

This sequence joins TRBV28 and TRBJ2-2; 8 bases line up with TRBD2. Trimming at V came to 5 bases and at J to 6 bases, leaving 11 bases not matched to a gene. In germline, CDR1 is MDHEN, CDR2 SYDVKM. CDR3 length: 16 amino acids. CDR3 in DNA: TGTGCCAGCAGTGTCGGGGGGGGCGCAAAATCCGGGGAGCTGTTTTTT. This translates into CASSVGGGAKSGELFF.

A single count supports this clonotype. CDR3 coding DNA: TGTGCCAGCAGTTTACGTACAGGAGTAAACTATGGCTACACCTTC. Its translation: CASSLRTGVNYGYTF. This sequence joins TRBV12-3 or TRBV12-4 and TRBJ1-2; D is possibly TRBD1 (5 bases). CDR3 length: 15 amino acids. Trimming took off 2 bases at V and 2 bases at J, with 12 bases between the two ends.

This chain joins TRBV30 and TRBJ1-6; D may be TRBD1 (5 bases). The germline CDR1 and CDR2 sequences are GTSNPN and SVGIG (reference sequence). V lost 2 bases to trimming and J lost 10 bases, with 15 bases between them. This CDR3 contains 14 residues. This CDR3 reads CAWSPGGKRSPLHF. The CDR3 region has the DNA TGTGCCTGGAGTCCCGGGGGAAAACGATCACCCCTCCACTTT.

The chain is built from TRBV29-1 and TRBJ1-2; 9 bases match TRBD1. Germline V lookup: CDR1 SQVTM, CDR2 ANQGSEA. Trimming removed 4 bases from V and 4 bases from J; junction bases left unmatched: 4. The CDR3 consists of 13 residues. Written as DNA, the CDR3 is TGCAGCGTTGGGATGACAGGGGGCTATGGCTACACCTTC. Residues: CSVGMTGGYGYTF.

The CDR3 loop reads CSARRAGGRQETQYF. CDR3 DNA sequence: TGCAGTGCTAGAAGGGCGGGGGGACGGCAAGAGACCCAGTACTTC. J is TRBJ2-5 and V is TRBV20-1; 8 bases line up with TRBD2. CDR1 is DFQATT and CDR2 is SNEGSKA in the germline V gene (reference sequence). Trimming took 2 bases from V and 2 from J; bases not matched to a gene: 7. CDR3 length: 15 residues.

This clonotype was detected only once. Mismatch with germline at one junction end may stem from a read error. The V and J genes are TRBV7-2 and TRBJ1-1, with no clear D. This CDR3 has 11 residues. Germline loops: CDR1 SGHTA, CDR2 FQGNSA. CDR3 in DNA: TGTGCCAGCAGCTACCACACCGAAGCTTTCTTT. As protein: CASSYHTEAFF.

The gene calls are TRBV20-1 and TRBJ2-3; 9 nucleotides line up with TRBD2. The CDR3 is made up of 17 amino acids. The germline V gene encodes CDR1 DFQATT and CDR2 SNEGSKA (reference sequence). J gave up 0 bases and V 3 bases, and 10 bases lay outside the gene matches. The CDR3 DNA reads TGCAGTGCTAGTTTTGGGCGGGGGGGGACCAGCACAGATACGCAGTATTTT. The encoded protein is CSASFGRGGTSTDTQYF.

This chain links TRBV5-4 with TRBJ2-3; TRBD1 matches 7 bases. CDR1 is SGHNT, CDR2 YYREEE, per germline (reference sequence). The length of the CDR3 is 17 residues. With 0 bases clipped from V and 5 bases from J, the junction kept 12 bases outside the gene matches. CDR3 bases: TGTGCCAGCAGCTTGGCCCCCAGGGGGTTCCGTGGAGATACGCAGTATTTT. It codes for CASSLAPRGFRGDTQYF.

The J gene is TRBJ2-2, the V gene TRBV7-9; 10 bases are shared with TRBD1. This CDR3 is built from 16 residues. Germline trimming cut 2 bases from V and 3 bases from J; bases unmatched to any gene: 3. The V gene's germline CDR1 is SEHNR and CDR2 FQNEAQ (reference sequence). The chain's CDR3 is CASSLRQGADTGELFF. CDR3 nucleotide sequence: TGTGCCAGCAGCTTACGACAGGGGGCTGACACCGGGGAGCTGTTTTTT.

The chain employs TRBV18 and TRBJ2-3; 8 nucleotides agree with TRBD2. V was clipped by 1 base and J by 1 base; unmatched bases: 1. The CDR3 covers 15 residues. Germline CDR1 reads KGHSH; CDR2 reads LQKENI. CDR3 DNA: TGTGCCAGCTCACCACTTAGCGGGGGCACAGATACGCAGTATTTT. It translates to CASSPLSGGTDTQYF. Filled out from reference TRBV18 and TRBJ2-3, the complete variable domain reads NAGVMQNPRHLVRRRGQEARLRCSPMKGHSHVYWYRQLPEEGLKFMVYLQKENIIDESGMPKERFSAEFPKEGPSILRIQQVVRGDSAAYFCASSPLSGGTDTQYFGPGTRLTVL.

This clonotype was found a few times. V gene TRBV15 combines with J gene TRBJ1-5, with unresolved D. Germline CDR1 is LNHNV and CDR2 is YYDKDF (reference sequence). This CDR3 contains 12 residues. The V end was cut by 1 base, the J end by 3 bases, with 1 base between. The CDR3 region has the DNA TGTGCCACCAGCAGAGCCAATCAGCCCCAGCATTTT. It yields the protein CATSRANQPQHF.

The J gene is TRBJ1-1, the V gene TRBV7-6, with D unresolved. The CDR3 sequence is 14 residues long. Trimming removed 5 bases at V and 6 bases at J, with 16 bases between. Germline V CDR1 and CDR2: SGHVS, FNYEAQ. DNA for the CDR3: TGTGCCAGCAGCGTCAGGAGTATGAGGGCTGAAGCTTTCTTT. It codes for CASSVRSMRAEAFF.

The chain carries TRBV7-7 and TRBJ2-2, with D possibly matching TRBD1 (6 bases). Per germline, CDR1 SSHAT and CDR2 FNYEAQ (reference sequence). This CDR3 spans 15 amino acids. Deletions cut 2 bases from V and 7 bases from J, with 14 bases between. CDR3 residues: CASSLLAGEGGELFF. Here the CDR3 DNA reads TGTGCCAGCAGCTTATTGGCAGGGGAAGGCGGGGAGCTGTTTTTT.